This entry describes one T cell receptor beta chain. These data originate in a study of shared clonotypes between healthy human individuals. Data came from immunoSEQ multiplex PCR; TCRdb stores just in-frame clones and leaves some out. The table records some 1.5 million clones, roughly 96% of them present only once. The germline CDR1 and CDR2 sequences are LNHDA and SQIVND (reference sequence). The J segment lost 2 bases and the V segment lost 3 bases, leaving 16 bases of the junction unmatched. The CDR3 is 19 amino acids. This clonotype was sampled from a man aged 25-45 years in good health. The sample was naive CD4+ T cells sorted from blood. The subset was: CD45RA+ positively selected. This chain connects TRBV19 to TRBJ1-5; 7 bases line up with TRBD1. CDR3 loop: CASSIGGRGVVYGNQPQHF. CDR3 DNA sequence: TGTGCCAGTAGTATTGGCGGCAGGGGGGTTGTTTATGGCAATCAGCCCCAGCATTTT.